What follows is one TCR beta chain and its context. These data are taken from a study of blood T cell repertoires in COVID-19. On the study more broadly: Acute and convalescent COVID-19 samples came from the United States, Italy and Spain.

Trimming removed 2 bases at V and 4 bases at J, with 12 bases between. The germline V gene encodes CDR1 MDHEN and CDR2 SYDVKM. This CDR3 comprises 15 residues. Study processing details: Reference gene primer amplification yielded estimated nucleated cell counts. The method was immunoSEQ multiplex PCR; TCRdb's version includes in-frame clones alone and lacks a portion of them. That table supplies the V and J calls and clone size; D and trimming were determined from the DNA. Seen here are some 310,000 clones, around 90% observed once, and the top ten hold 0.95% to 1.3%. Sequencing input: peripheral blood. This TCR was recovered from a woman in her forties with COVID-19, enrolled during active disease. The rearrangement joins TRBV28 to TRBJ1-3; D may be TRBD1 (5 bases). The CDR3 bases are TGTGCCAGCAGTTTAGGCGGGACTAGGGGAAACACCATATATTTT. Protein product: CASSLGGTRGNTIYF.